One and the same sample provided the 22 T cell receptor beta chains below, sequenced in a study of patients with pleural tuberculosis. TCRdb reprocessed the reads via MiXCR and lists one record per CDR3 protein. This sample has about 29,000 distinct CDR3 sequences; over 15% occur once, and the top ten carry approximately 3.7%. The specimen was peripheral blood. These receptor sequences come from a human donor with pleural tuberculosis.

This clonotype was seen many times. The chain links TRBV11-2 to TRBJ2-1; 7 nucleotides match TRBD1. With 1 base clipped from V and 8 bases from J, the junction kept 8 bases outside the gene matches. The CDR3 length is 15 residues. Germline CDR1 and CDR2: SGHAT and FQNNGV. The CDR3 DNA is TGTGCCAGCAGCTTAGGCCCGAACAGGGGCGATGAGCAGTTCTTC. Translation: CASSLGPNRGDEQFF.

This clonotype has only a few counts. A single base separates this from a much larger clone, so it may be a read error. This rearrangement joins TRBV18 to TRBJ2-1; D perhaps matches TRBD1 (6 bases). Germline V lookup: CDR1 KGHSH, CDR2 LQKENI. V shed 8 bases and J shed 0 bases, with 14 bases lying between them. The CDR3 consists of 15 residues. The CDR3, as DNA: TGTGCCAGCCCAGACAGGACGAGCTCCTACAATGAGCAGTTCTTC. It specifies CASPDRTSSYNEQFF. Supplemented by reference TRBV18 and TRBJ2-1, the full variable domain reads NAGVMQNPRHLVRRRGQEARLRCSPMKGHSHVYWYRQLPEEGLKFMVYLQKENIIDESGMPKERFSAEFPKEGPSILRIQQVVRGDSAAYFCASPDRTSSYNEQFFGPGTRLTVL.

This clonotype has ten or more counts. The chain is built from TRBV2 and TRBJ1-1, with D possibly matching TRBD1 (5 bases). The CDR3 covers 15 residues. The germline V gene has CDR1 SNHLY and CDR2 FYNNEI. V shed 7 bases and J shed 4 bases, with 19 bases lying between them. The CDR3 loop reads CASNFGRRGFTEAFF. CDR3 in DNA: TGTGCCAGCAACTTCGGGAGACGGGGGTTCACTGAAGCTTTCTTT. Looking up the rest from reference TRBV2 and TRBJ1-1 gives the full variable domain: EPEVTQTPSHQVTQMGQEVILRCVPISNHLYFYWYRQILGQKVEFLVSFYNNEISEKSEIFDDQFSVERPDGSNFTLKIRSTKLEDSAMYFCASNFGRRGFTEAFFGQGTRLTVV.

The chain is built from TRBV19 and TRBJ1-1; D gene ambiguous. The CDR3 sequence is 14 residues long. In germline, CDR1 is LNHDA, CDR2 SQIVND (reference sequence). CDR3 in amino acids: CFSSSPYPDTEAFF. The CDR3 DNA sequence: TGTTTCAGTAGTAGCCCTTACCCAGACACTGAAGCTTTCTTT.

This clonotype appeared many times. The CDR3 region has the DNA TGTGCCACCACCCGCCCCCCCGGAAACACTGAAGCTTTCTTT. It specifies CATTRPPGNTEAFF. V usage is TRBV6-1 and J usage is TRBJ1-1; D is unresolved. Trimming took off 10 bases at V and 2 bases at J, with 17 bases between the two ends. Germline CDR1 and CDR2: MNHNS and SASEGT. The CDR3 length is 14 residues.

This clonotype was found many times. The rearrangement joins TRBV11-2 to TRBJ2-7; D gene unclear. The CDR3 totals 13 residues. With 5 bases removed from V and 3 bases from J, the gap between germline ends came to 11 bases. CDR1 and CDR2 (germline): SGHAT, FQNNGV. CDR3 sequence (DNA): TGTGCCAGCAGCCCTGGCGTGGGCTACGAGCAGTACTTC. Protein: CASSPGVGYEQYF.

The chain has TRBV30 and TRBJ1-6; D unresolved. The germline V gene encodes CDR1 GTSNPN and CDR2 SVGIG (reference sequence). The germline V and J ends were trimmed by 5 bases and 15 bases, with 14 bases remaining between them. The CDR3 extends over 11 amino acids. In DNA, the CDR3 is TGTGCCTGGGAGAGGCCCGGAGGCCTCCACTTT. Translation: CAWERPGGLHF.

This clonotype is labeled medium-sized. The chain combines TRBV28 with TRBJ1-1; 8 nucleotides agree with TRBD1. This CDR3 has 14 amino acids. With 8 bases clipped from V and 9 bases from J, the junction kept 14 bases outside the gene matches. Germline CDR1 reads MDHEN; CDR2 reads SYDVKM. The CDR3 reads CASGKQGGPFQAFF. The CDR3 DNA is TGTGCCAGCGGGAAACAGGGGGGACCATTCCAAGCTTTCTTT. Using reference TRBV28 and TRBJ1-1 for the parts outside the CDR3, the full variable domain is DVKVTQSSRYLVKRTGEKVFLECVQDMDHENMFWYRQDPGLGLRLIYFSYDVKMKEKGDIPEGYSVSREKKERFSLILESASTNQTSMYLCASGKQGGPFQAFFGQGTRLTVV.

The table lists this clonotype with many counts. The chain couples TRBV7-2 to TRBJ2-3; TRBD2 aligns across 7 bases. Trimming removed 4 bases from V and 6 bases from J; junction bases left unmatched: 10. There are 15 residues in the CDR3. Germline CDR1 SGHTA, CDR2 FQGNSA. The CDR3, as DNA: TGTGCCAGCAGCTCCCAGCGGGGTCGCGGGGATACGCAGTATTTT. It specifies CASSSQRGRGDTQYF.

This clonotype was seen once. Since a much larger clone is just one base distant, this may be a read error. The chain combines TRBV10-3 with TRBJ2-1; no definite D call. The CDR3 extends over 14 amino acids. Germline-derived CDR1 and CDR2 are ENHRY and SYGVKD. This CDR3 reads CAISGSPQLNEQSF. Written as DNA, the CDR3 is TGTGCCATCAGTGGGTCCCCTCAGCTCAATGAGCAGTCCTTC.

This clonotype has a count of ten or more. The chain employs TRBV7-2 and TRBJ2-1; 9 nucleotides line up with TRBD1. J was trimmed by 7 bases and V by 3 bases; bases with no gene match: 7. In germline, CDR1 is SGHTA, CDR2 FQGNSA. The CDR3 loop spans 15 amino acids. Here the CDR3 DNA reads TGTGCCAGCAGCTTGCAACAGGGGGCGCGGAATGAGCAGTTCTTC. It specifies CASSLQQGARNEQFF.

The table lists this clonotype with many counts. The CDR3 sequence is CAWSLGGGGITDTQYF. In nucleotides, the CDR3 is TGTGCCTGGAGTCTCGGTGGAGGGGGGATTACAGATACGCAGTATTTT. The chain is built from TRBV30 and TRBJ2-3, with D perhaps assigned TRBD1 or TRBD2 (6 bases each). The CDR3 runs to 16 residues. Germline CDR1 is GTSNPN and CDR2 is SVGIG (reference sequence). Trimming removed 2 bases at V and 3 bases at J, with 18 bases between.

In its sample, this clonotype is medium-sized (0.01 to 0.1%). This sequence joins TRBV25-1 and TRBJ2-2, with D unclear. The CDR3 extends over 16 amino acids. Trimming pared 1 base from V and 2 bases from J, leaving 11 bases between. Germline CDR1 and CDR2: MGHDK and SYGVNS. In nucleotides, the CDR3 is TGTGCCAGCAGTGAATTTAAGGGATCCAACACCGGGGAGCTGTTTTTT. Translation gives CASSEFKGSNTGELFF.

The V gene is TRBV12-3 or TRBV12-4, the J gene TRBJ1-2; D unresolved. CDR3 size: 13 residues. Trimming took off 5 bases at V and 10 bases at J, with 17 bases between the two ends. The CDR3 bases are TGTGCCAGCAGTCCCTCGGGGAGGCGGACCTACACCTTC. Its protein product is CASSPSGRRTYTF.

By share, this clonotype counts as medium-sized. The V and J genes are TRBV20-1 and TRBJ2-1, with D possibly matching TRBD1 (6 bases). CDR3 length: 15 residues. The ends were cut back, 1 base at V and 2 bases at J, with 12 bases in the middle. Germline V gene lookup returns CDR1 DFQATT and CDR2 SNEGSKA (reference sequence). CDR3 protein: CSARGQGYPYNEQFF. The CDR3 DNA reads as TGCAGTGCTAGAGGGCAGGGGTATCCCTACAATGAGCAGTTCTTC.

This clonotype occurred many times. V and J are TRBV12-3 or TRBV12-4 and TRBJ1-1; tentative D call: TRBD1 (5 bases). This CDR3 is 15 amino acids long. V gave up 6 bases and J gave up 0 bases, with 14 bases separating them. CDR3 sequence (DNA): TGTGCCAGCAGCCCCCAGGGAACGATGAACACTGAAGCTTTCTTT. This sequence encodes CASSPQGTMNTEAFF.

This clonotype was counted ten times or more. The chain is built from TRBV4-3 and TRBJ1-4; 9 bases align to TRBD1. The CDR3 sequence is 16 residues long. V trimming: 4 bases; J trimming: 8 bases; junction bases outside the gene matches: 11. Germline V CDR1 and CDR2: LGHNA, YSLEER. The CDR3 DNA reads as TGCGCCAGCAGCCCCTCCCCCGGGACAGGGCAAGAAAAACTGTTTTTT. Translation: CASSPSPGTGQEKLFF.

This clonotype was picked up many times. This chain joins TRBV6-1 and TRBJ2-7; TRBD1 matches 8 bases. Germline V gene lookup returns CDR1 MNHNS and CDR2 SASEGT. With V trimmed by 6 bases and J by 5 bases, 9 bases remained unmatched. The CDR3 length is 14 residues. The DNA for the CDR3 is TGTGCCAGCAGGACCCGGGACAGGTCCCACGAGCAGTACTTC. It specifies CASRTRDRSHEQYF.

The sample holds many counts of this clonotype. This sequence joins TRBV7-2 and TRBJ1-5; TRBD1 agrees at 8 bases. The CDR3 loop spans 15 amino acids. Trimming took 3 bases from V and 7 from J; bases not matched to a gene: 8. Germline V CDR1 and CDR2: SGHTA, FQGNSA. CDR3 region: CASSFGQGGGQPQHF. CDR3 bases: TGTGCCAGCAGCTTCGGACAGGGAGGGGGCCAGCCCCAGCATTTT. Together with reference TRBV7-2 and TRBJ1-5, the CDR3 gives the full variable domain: GAGVSQSPSNKVTEKGKDVELRCDPISGHTALYWYRQSLGQGLEFLIYFQGNSAPDKSGLPSDRFSAERTGGSVSTLTIQRTQQEDSAVYLCASSFGQGGGQPQHFGDGTRLSIL.

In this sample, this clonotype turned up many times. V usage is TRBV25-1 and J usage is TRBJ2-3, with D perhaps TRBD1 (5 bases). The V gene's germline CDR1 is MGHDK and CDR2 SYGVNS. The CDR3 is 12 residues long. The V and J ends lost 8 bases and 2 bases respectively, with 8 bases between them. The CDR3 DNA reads TGTGCCAGCGGACACACCACAGATACGCAGTATTTT. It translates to CASGHTTDTQYF.

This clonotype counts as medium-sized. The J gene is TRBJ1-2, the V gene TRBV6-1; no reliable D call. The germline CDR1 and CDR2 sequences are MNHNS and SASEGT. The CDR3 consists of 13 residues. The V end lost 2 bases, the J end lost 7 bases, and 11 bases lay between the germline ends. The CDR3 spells CASSEHRGGGYTF. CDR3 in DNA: TGTGCCAGCAGTGAACACCGCGGTGGTGGCTACACCTTC.

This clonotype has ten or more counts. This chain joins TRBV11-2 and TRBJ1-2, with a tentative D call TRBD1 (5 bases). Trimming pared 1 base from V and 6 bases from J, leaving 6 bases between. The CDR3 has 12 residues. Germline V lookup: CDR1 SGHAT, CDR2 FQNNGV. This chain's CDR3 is CASSLGGDGYTF. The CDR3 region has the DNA TGTGCCAGCAGCTTAGGAGGGGATGGCTACACCTTC.